This TCR beta chain appears in the sequencing data of a study of OX40 agonist ivuxolimab in advanced cancers. Patients were ruled out by autoimmune disease history or systemic immunosuppression. Sampling times: baseline, cycle 4 day 1, cycle 7 day 1. The study's findings and limits: CD8+ T cells were the subset that, on average, had more expanded clones than CD4+.

Libraries were prepared by immunoSEQ multiplex PCR; TCRdb keeps only in-frame clonotypes and omits some of them. Here the sample spans roughly 6,100 clones, approximately 77% being singletons. On this clone itself: The antigen remains undetermined.

This receptor was obtained from an adult with an advanced solid tumor such as melanoma, head and neck, liver or kidney cancer. The input for sequencing was CD4+ or CD8+ T cells sorted from blood, taken in a trial of the OX40 agonist ivuxolimab.

CDR3 sequence (DNA): TGTGCCAGCAGCACAGGGCTACAGTCTAACTATGGCTACACCTTC. Protein: CASSTGLQSNYGYTF. The chain employs TRBV27 and TRBJ1-2; tentatively, D is TRBD1 (6 bases). The germline V gene has CDR1 MNHEY and CDR2 SMNVEV (reference sequence). The V and J ends lost 6 bases and 0 bases respectively, with 14 bases between them. The CDR3 is 15 amino acids.